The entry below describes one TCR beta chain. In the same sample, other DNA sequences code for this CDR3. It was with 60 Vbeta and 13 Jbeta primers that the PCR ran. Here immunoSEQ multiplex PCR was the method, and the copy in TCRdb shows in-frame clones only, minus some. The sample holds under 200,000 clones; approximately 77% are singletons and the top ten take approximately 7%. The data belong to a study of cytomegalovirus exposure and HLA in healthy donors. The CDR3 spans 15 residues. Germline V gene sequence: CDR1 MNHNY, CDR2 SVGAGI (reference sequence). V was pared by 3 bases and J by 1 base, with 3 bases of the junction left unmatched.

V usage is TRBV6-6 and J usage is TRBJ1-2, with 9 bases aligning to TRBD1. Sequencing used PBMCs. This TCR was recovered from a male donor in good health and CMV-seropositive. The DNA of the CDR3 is TGTGCCAGCAGTTATGGGACAGGGAGTAACTATGGCTACACCTTC. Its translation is CASSYGTGSNYGYTF.